Following are 24 T cell receptor beta chains from one sample sequenced in a study of cytomegalovirus exposure and HLA in healthy donors. Use of 60 Vbeta and 13 Jbeta primers characterized the PCR. Assay: immunoSEQ multiplex PCR; the TCRdb copy retains only in-frame clones and omits some. The sample records roughly 150,000 clones, approximately 71% being singletons. The sequenced sample consisted of PBMCs. These receptors all come from a man aged 30 to 45 in good health and CMV-seropositive.

Only a few counts were recorded for this clone. The chain couples TRBV10-3 to TRBJ2-7; TRBD1 agrees at 10 bases. The CDR3 is made up of 15 amino acids. Germline V gives CDR1 ENHRY, CDR2 SYGVKD. V dropped 2 bases and J dropped 7; count of bases not matched to a gene: 8. The CDR3 DNA reads TGTGCCATCAGTGAGCATGGGGGACAGGGGAAGGAGCAGTACTTC. Translated, it gives CAISEHGGQGKEQYF.

This clone was recorded a few times. The rearrangement joins TRBV4-3 to TRBJ1-1, with 8 nucleotides matching TRBD1. The CDR3 has 16 amino acids. The junction had 7 bases not matched to a gene; V was cut back by 3 bases and J by 1 base. Germline CDR1 is LGHNA and CDR2 is YSLEER. This CDR3 is CASSQPSGTGNTEAFF. The CDR3 coding sequence is TGCGCCAGCAGCCAGCCATCCGGGACAGGGAACACTGAAGCTTTCTTT.

This clone was counted a few times. The chain carries TRBV29-1 and TRBJ2-1; 10 nucleotides align to TRBD2. This CDR3 region has 13 residues. Trimming took 3 bases from V and 7 from J; bases not matched to a gene: 3. CDR1 is SQVTM and CDR2 is ANQGSEA in the germline V gene. The CDR3 sequence is CSVEASGRNEQFF. The CDR3 DNA follows: TGCAGCGTTGAGGCTAGCGGGAGAAATGAGCAGTTCTTC.

The rearrangement uses TRBV28 and TRBJ2-7; 7 nucleotides match TRBD1. Germline V CDR1 and CDR2: MDHEN, SYDVKM. V was pared by 4 bases and J by 4 bases, with 4 bases of the junction left unmatched. The CDR3 has 13 amino acids. The CDR3 is CASSSTGQYEQYF. The CDR3 nucleotides are TGTGCCAGCAGTTCTACGGGACAGTACGAGCAGTACTTC.

As DNA, the CDR3 is TGCGCCAGCAGAGAGACAGATAGGAACACTGAAGCTTTCTTT. It encodes CASRETDRNTEAFF. The chain combines TRBV10-2 with TRBJ1-1; weak D call: TRBD1 (5 bases). This CDR3 has 14 residues. V lost 6 bases, J lost 1 base, and 12 bases lay in between. Per the germline V gene, CDR1 is WSHSY and CDR2 is SAAADI.

Concerning this clone itself: One end of the junction is discordant with germline, which a read error may explain. This sequence joins TRBV2 and TRBJ2-7; 10 positions agree with TRBD1. Per the germline V gene, CDR1 is SNHLY and CDR2 is FYNNEI. The CDR3 length is 17 residues. The CDR3 loop is CASSEDGGTGVWYGQYF. The DNA for the CDR3 is TGTGCCAGCAGTGAAGATGGCGGGACAGGGGTCTGGTACGGGCAGTACTTC.

The chain combines TRBV7-8 with TRBJ2-1, with D unresolved. Germline lookup yields CDR1 SGHVS and CDR2 FQNEAQ. Trimming shortened V by 0 bases and J by 7 bases, and 4 bases separated the two germline ends. CDR3 length: 12 amino acids. DNA for the CDR3: TGTGCCAGCAGCTTAGCACAAAATGAGCAGTTCTTC. Its translation: CASSLAQNEQFF.

This chain joins TRBV19 and TRBJ2-1; D perhaps matches TRBD2 (6 bases). The CDR3 extends over 16 amino acids. V was shortened by 3 bases and J by 2 bases, with 14 bases between the two germline ends. In germline, CDR1 is LNHDA, CDR2 SQIVND (reference sequence). The CDR3 protein is CASSMLRGTAYNEQFF. In DNA form, the CDR3 reads TGTGCCAGTAGTATGTTGCGGGGTACAGCCTACAATGAGCAGTTCTTC.

The genes are TRBV19 and TRBJ1-5, with TRBD1 matching over 10 bases. The CDR3 length is 16 residues. The V segment lost 4 bases and the J segment 5 bases; nucleotides outside the gene matches: 8. Per germline, CDR1 LNHDA and CDR2 SQIVND (reference sequence). CDR3 loop: CASSTPGDRGDQPQHF. CDR3 DNA: TGTGCCAGTAGTACCCCTGGGGACAGGGGTGATCAGCCCCAGCATTTT.

The chain is built from TRBV7-6 and TRBJ2-7, with D maybe TRBD2 (5 bases). This CDR3 contains 13 residues. Deletions cut 1 base from V and 5 bases from J, with 9 bases between. The germline V gene has CDR1 SGHVS and CDR2 FNYEAQ. The CDR3 region is CASSLGPGNEQYF. CDR3 in DNA: TGTGCCAGCAGCTTAGGTCCCGGGAACGAGCAGTACTTC.

CDR3 amino acids: CASSELSPYSPLHF. CDR3 sequence (DNA): TGTGCCAGCAGTGAACTTTCCCCCTACTCACCCCTCCACTTT. The genes are TRBV2 and TRBJ1-6; D remains ambiguous. This CDR3 region has 14 residues. Germline V CDR1 and CDR2: SNHLY, FYNNEI. Trimming took off 2 bases at V and 10 bases at J, with 12 bases between the two ends. Together with reference TRBV2 and TRBJ1-6, the CDR3 gives the full variable domain: EPEVTQTPSHQVTQMGQEVILRCVPISNHLYFYWYRQILGQKVEFLVSFYNNEISEKSEIFDDQFSVERPDGSNFTLKIRSTKLEDSAMYFCASSELSPYSPLHFGNGTRLTVT.

This clone showed up just a few times. The chain employs TRBV2 and TRBJ2-2; 8 bases are a match to TRBD2. This CDR3 spans 15 amino acids. Per the germline V gene, CDR1 is SNHLY and CDR2 is FYNNEI. V shed 5 bases and J 4 bases; nucleotides not matched to a gene: 6. CDR3 DNA: TGTGCCAGCAGTCCAAGCGGGAGTGGCACCGGGGAGCTGTTTTTT. It yields the protein CASSPSGSGTGELFF.

This clone was detected a few times. V usage is TRBV6-5 and J usage is TRBJ1-4; D is ambiguous. Germline CDR1 and CDR2: MNHEY and SVGAGI. V lost 8 bases and J 0 bases, leaving 13 bases between the germline ends. This CDR3 contains 15 residues. CDR3 in DNA: TGTGCCAGCGCCCGGGAGTCTGCAACTAATGAAAAACTGTTTTTT. This gives the protein CASARESATNEKLFF.

This chain links TRBV7-9 with TRBJ1-4; unclear D gene. Germline CDR1 reads SEHNR; CDR2 reads FQNEAQ (reference sequence). This CDR3 contains 14 residues. V lost 5 bases and J lost 3, with 10 bases in between. The CDR3: CASSPRGANEKLFF. DNA for the CDR3: TGTGCCAGCAGCCCGCGGGGTGCTAATGAAAAACTGTTTTTT.

The J gene is TRBJ2-1, the V gene TRBV6-6, with D perhaps matching TRBD2 (6 bases). Germline V gene data show CDR1 as MNHNY and CDR2 as SVGAGI (reference sequence). Deletions cut 2 bases from V and 1 base from J, with 9 bases between. The CDR3 has 15 residues. DNA for the CDR3: TGTGCCAGCAGTTACGGGGAGGCTTCCTACAATGAGCAGTTCTTC. This encodes CASSYGEASYNEQFF.

This sequence joins TRBV18 and TRBJ1-4, with D hard to call. The CDR3 is made up of 14 amino acids. V gave up 2 bases and J gave up 7 bases, with 11 bases separating them. The germline V gene has CDR1 KGHSH and CDR2 LQKENI. The CDR3 bases are TGTGCCAGCTCACCAAACAGTGATTCTGAAAAACTGTTTTTT. This encodes CASSPNSDSEKLFF.

This chain links TRBV9 with TRBJ1-2, with D possibly matching TRBD1 (5 bases). CDR1 and CDR2 (germline): SGDLS, YYNGEE. This CDR3 contains 14 residues. Deletions cut 3 bases from V and 2 bases from J, with 11 bases between. The DNA of the CDR3 is TGTGCCAGCAGCGAGCAGGGTGTAAACTATGGCTACACCTTC. Its protein product is CASSEQGVNYGYTF.

This clone was seen only a few times. The chain recombines TRBV4-2 with TRBJ1-2, with 7 positions matching TRBD1. The CDR3 covers 15 residues. The ends lost 3 bases at V and 2 bases at J; junction bases unmatched: 6. CDR1 is LGHNA and CDR2 is YNFKEQ in the germline V gene. The CDR3 DNA reads TGTGCCAGCAGCCAGGGGACAGTCTTAAACTATGGCTACACCTTC. This translates into CASSQGTVLNYGYTF.

The chain uses TRBV30 and TRBJ2-2; D gene ambiguous. The CDR3 extends over 13 amino acids. Germline V gives CDR1 GTSNPN, CDR2 SVGIG (reference sequence). V lost 3 bases and J 4 bases, leaving 9 bases between the germline ends. The CDR3 nucleotides are TGTGCCTGGAGCCGACAAGCCACCGGGGAGCTGTTTTTT. Translation: CAWSRQATGELFF.

This clone was detected only a few times. V is TRBV30 and J is TRBJ2-1; D is ambiguous. Looked up from germline, CDR1 is GTSNPN and CDR2 is SVGIG (reference sequence). The CDR3 contains 12 residues. V lost 1 base to trimming and J lost 7 bases, with 8 bases between them. The CDR3 DNA reads as TGTGCCTGGAGTGCGGGTCGGAATGAGCAGTTCTTC. Its translation is CAWSAGRNEQFF.

In this sample, this clone turned up a few times. This chain uses TRBV2 with TRBJ2-7; D is unclear. Trimming left V 7 bases short and J 2 bases short, with 12 bases between. Per germline, CDR1 SNHLY and CDR2 FYNNEI. The CDR3 length is 13 residues. The CDR3 nucleotides read TGTGCCAGCACCGAGCGTGCGACCTACGAGCAGTACTTC. It specifies CASTERATYEQYF. The full variable domain, rest sourced from reference TRBV2 and TRBJ2-7, is EPEVTQTPSHQVTQMGQEVILRCVPISNHLYFYWYRQILGQKVEFLVSFYNNEISEKSEIFDDQFSVERPDGSNFTLKIRSTKLEDSAMYFCASTERATYEQYFGPGTRLTVT.

The genes are TRBV10-3 and TRBJ1-5; TRBD1 matches at 9 bases. CDR1 is ENHRY and CDR2 is SYGVKD in the germline V gene. J lost 4 bases, V lost 3 bases, and 7 bases had no gene match. This CDR3 is built from 16 residues. CDR3 region: CAISEAFGTGNQPQHF. CDR3 nucleotide sequence: TGTGCCATCAGTGAAGCGTTCGGGACAGGGAATCAGCCCCAGCATTTT.

The chain has TRBV6-6 and TRBJ1-5, with D perhaps TRBD1 (6 bases). V lost 4 bases, J lost 3 bases, and 10 bases lay in between. The CDR3 sequence is 14 residues long. The germline gives CDR1 MNHNY, CDR2 SVGAGI (reference sequence). In DNA, the CDR3 is TGTGCCAGCAGTTCACAGGGTCCCAATCAGCCCCAGCATTTT. Translation: CASSSQGPNQPQHF.

The chain carries TRBV28 and TRBJ1-3; D is unclear. The length of the CDR3 is 15 residues. Germline V gene data show CDR1 as MDHEN and CDR2 as SYDVKM. Trimming cost V 3 bases and J 1 base, with 10 bases left between them. In nucleotides, the CDR3 is TGTGCCAGCAGTTTGGCAGAGGTGTCTGGAAACACCATATATTTT. It specifies CASSLAEVSGNTIYF.